Below are 32 T cell receptor beta chains sequenced from a single sample in a study of cytomegalovirus exposure and HLA in healthy donors. PCR used 60 Vbeta primers and 13 Jbeta primers. Produced via immunoSEQ multiplex PCR; TCRdb's table is partial and in-frame only. The sample yields 150,000 or so clones, 65% to 85% seen once. Sequencing was carried out using PBMCs. These receptors all stem from a male donor in good health and CMV-seropositive.

The genes are TRBV5-1 and TRBJ2-5, with 9 bases aligning to TRBD2. The CDR3 contains 13 residues. CDR1 and CDR2 (germline): SGHRS, YFSETQ. J lost 2 bases, V lost 6 bases, and 2 bases had no gene match. CDR3 region: CASTLAGQETQYF. CDR3 DNA: TGCGCCAGCACCCTAGCGGGACAAGAGACCCAGTACTTC.

This rearrangement joins TRBV7-6 to TRBJ1-1; D is uncertain. The CDR3 spans 14 residues. V was trimmed by 7 bases and J by 0 bases, leaving 12 bases between them. Germline V gene data show CDR1 as SGHVS and CDR2 as FNYEAQ. The CDR3 DNA follows: TGTGCCAGCACCTTCCTGAGGGTGAACACTGAAGCTTTCTTT. Its translation: CASTFLRVNTEAFF.

V is TRBV19 and J is TRBJ1-1; 7 bases line up with TRBD1. CDR3 size: 15 residues. With 3 bases clipped from V and 4 bases from J, the junction kept 8 bases outside the gene matches. Germline-derived CDR1 and CDR2 are LNHDA and SQIVND (reference sequence). The CDR3 loop is CASSIGQAWGTEAFF. In DNA form, the CDR3 reads TGTGCCAGTAGTATTGGACAGGCATGGGGCACTGAAGCTTTCTTT.

V gene TRBV19 combines with J gene TRBJ1-5, with D tentatively TRBD1 (6 bases). There are 16 residues in the CDR3. V was pared by 3 bases and J by 2 bases, with 14 bases between. The V gene's germline CDR1 is LNHDA and CDR2 SQIVND (reference sequence). CDR3 bases: TGTGCCAGTAGTATGGTTTTCAGGGGCGGCAATCAGCCCCAGCATTTT. Translation: CASSMVFRGGNQPQHF. Together with reference TRBV19 and TRBJ1-5, the CDR3 gives the full variable domain: DGGITQSPKYLFRKEGQNVTLSCEQNLNHDAMYWYRQDPGQGLRLIYYSQIVNDFQKGDIAEGYSVSREKKESFPLTVTSAQKNPTAFYLCASSMVFRGGNQPQHFGDGTRLSIL.

This rearrangement joins TRBV5-1 to TRBJ1-1; 7 nucleotides line up with TRBD1. There are 15 residues in the CDR3. V dropped 6 bases and J dropped 6; count of bases not matched to a gene: 14. Germline loops: CDR1 SGHRS, CDR2 YFSETQ. CDR3 in amino acids: CASNDRRQGEAEAFF. In nucleotides, the CDR3 is TGCGCCAGCAACGACCGAAGACAGGGAGAGGCTGAAGCTTTCTTT.

This sequence joins TRBV7-3 and TRBJ2-1; 15 bases match TRBD2. Germline CDR1 SGHTA, CDR2 FQGTGA. J was trimmed by 8 bases and V by 6 bases; bases with no gene match: 8. CDR3 length: 16 amino acids. The CDR3 DNA sequence: TGTGCCAGCAGTCCTCGGACTAGCGGGAGGGCCGATGAGCAGTTCTTC. This sequence encodes CASSPRTSGRADEQFF.

The chain carries TRBV28 and TRBJ1-2; 9 nucleotides line up with TRBD1. CDR1 is MDHEN and CDR2 is SYDVKM in the germline V gene. The CDR3 runs 14 residues. V lost 6 bases, J lost 8 bases, and 10 bases stayed unmatched. This CDR3 reads CASSFPDRGKGYTF. The CDR3 nucleotides read TGTGCCAGCAGCTTCCCCGACAGGGGGAAAGGCTACACCTTC.

This clone appeared a few times. The chain links TRBV7-9 to TRBJ2-1, with a weak D call TRBD1 (5 bases). The germline gives CDR1 SEHNR, CDR2 FQNEAQ (reference sequence). The CDR3 extends over 12 amino acids. Trimming removed 4 bases at V and 7 bases at J, with 8 bases between. Here the CDR3 reads CASSSQGNEQFF. DNA for the CDR3: TGTGCCAGCAGCTCCCAGGGTAATGAGCAGTTCTTC. Full variable domain (rest looked up from reference TRBV7-9 and TRBJ2-1): DTGVSQNPRHKITKRGQNVTFRCDPISEHNRLYWYRQTLGQGPEFLTYFQNEAQLEKSRLLSDRFSAERPKGSFSTLEIQRTEQGDSAMYLCASSSQGNEQFFGPGTRLTVL.

V gene TRBV19 combines with J gene TRBJ2-7, with 8 bases matching TRBD1. The CDR3 is 14 residues long. V dropped 6 bases and J dropped 1; count of bases not matched to a gene: 5. CDR1 and CDR2 (germline): LNHDA, SQIVND (reference sequence). The DNA of the CDR3 is TGTGCCAGTAGATGGGACAGGTCATCCTACGAGCAGTACTTC. It specifies CASRWDRSSYEQYF. Supplemented by reference TRBV19 and TRBJ2-7, the full variable domain reads DGGITQSPKYLFRKEGQNVTLSCEQNLNHDAMYWYRQDPGQGLRLIYYSQIVNDFQKGDIAEGYSVSREKKESFPLTVTSAQKNPTAFYLCASRWDRSSYEQYFGPGTRLTVT.

This rearrangement joins TRBV19 to TRBJ1-3; D gene unclear. This CDR3 contains 18 residues. CDR1 is LNHDA and CDR2 is SQIVND in the germline V gene (reference sequence). V was shortened by 0 bases and J by 0 bases, with 15 bases between the two germline ends. DNA of the CDR3: TGTGCCAGTAGTATAGATCGCCCCTGGCAAAGCTCTGGAAACACCATATATTTT. This gives the protein CASSIDRPWQSSGNTIYF.

The rearrangement joins TRBV5-1 to TRBJ1-4; D may be TRBD1 (5 bases). Deletions cut 4 bases from V and 1 base from J, with 17 bases between. The CDR3 consists of 17 residues. The V gene's germline CDR1 is SGHRS and CDR2 YFSETQ. The CDR3 protein is CASSPGRGGETNEKLFF. CDR3 DNA: TGCGCCAGCAGCCCCGGTCGGGGGGGGGAAACTAATGAAAAACTGTTTTTT.

Only a few counts were recorded for this clone. The V gene is TRBV5-4, the J gene TRBJ1-2; perhaps TRBD1 as D (5 bases). Germline assignment: CDR1 SGHNT and CDR2 YYREEE (reference sequence). Trimming removed 0 bases from V and 1 base from J, with 13 bases in between. The CDR3 sequence is 16 residues long. The CDR3 DNA follows: TGTGCCAGCAGCTTGGCCAGGGTGACTTTTAACTATGGCTACACCTTC. Its protein is CASSLARVTFNYGYTF.

This rearrangement joins TRBV18 to TRBJ1-6; D not resolved. CDR1 KGHSH and CDR2 LQKENI come from the germline V gene. The V end lost 3 bases, the J end lost 10 bases, and 16 bases lay between the germline ends. The CDR3 totals 15 residues. DNA of the CDR3: TGTGCCAGCTCACCTATGCCACAGTATGACTCACCCCTCCACTTT. Translated: CASSPMPQYDSPLHF.

V is TRBV29-1 and J is TRBJ2-1, with D perhaps TRBD2 (6 bases). Germline CDR1 SQVTM, CDR2 ANQGSEA. The V gene lost 6 bases and the J gene lost 8 bases, with 14 bases spanning the gap. The CDR3 loop spans 12 amino acids. CDR3 region: CSVTGRGDEQFF. Written as DNA, the CDR3 is TGCAGCGTGACTGGGCGGGGAGATGAGCAGTTCTTC.

Comments on this clone: Other DNA variants within this sample encode the same CDR3. J is TRBJ1-1 and V is TRBV19; unclear D gene. Per germline, CDR1 LNHDA and CDR2 SQIVND (reference sequence). Trimming took off 7 bases at V and 5 bases at J, with 8 bases between the two ends. The CDR3 runs 11 residues. The CDR3 loop is CASKTRTEAFF. DNA of the CDR3: TGTGCCAGTAAAACGAGAACTGAAGCTTTCTTT.

CDR3 sequence: CASSLQGYTGELFF. The CDR3 DNA reads TGTGCCAGCAGCCTACAGGGGTACACCGGGGAGCTGTTTTTT. J is TRBJ2-2 and V is TRBV7-2; 7 bases line up with TRBD1. Trimming cost V 5 bases and J 3 bases; bases outside gene matches: 3. Germline CDR1 and CDR2: SGHTA and FQGNSA. The CDR3 extends over 14 amino acids. Supplemented by reference TRBV7-2 and TRBJ2-2, the full variable domain reads GAGVSQSPSNKVTEKGKDVELRCDPISGHTALYWYRQSLGQGLEFLIYFQGNSAPDKSGLPSDRFSAERTGGSVSTLTIQRTQQEDSAVYLCASSLQGYTGELFFGEGSRLTVL.

V usage is TRBV29-1 and J usage is TRBJ2-2, with 7 bases lining up with TRBD1. Germline-derived CDR1 and CDR2 are SQVTM and ANQGSEA. V was pared by 7 bases and J by 0 bases, with 5 bases of the junction left unmatched. The CDR3 contains 14 residues. CDR3 amino acids: CSAAGTANTGELFF. The CDR3 DNA reads as TGCAGCGCCGCCGGGACAGCGAACACCGGGGAGCTGTTTTTT.

The DNA of the CDR3 is TGCGCCAGCAGCTTGGGGGACCGGGACAGCTTCTATGGCTACACCTTC. As protein: CASSLGDRDSFYGYTF. This chain joins TRBV5-1 and TRBJ1-2; 7 nucleotides match TRBD1. The V segment lost 0 bases and the J segment 4 bases; nucleotides outside the gene matches: 9. The germline gives CDR1 SGHRS, CDR2 YFSETQ. CDR3 length: 16 amino acids.

This chain links TRBV4-1 with TRBJ2-7; TRBD2 matches at 10 bases. The CDR3 is 15 residues long. CDR1 is MGHRA and CDR2 is YSYEKL in the germline V gene. The V segment lost 1 base and the J segment 5 bases; nucleotides outside the gene matches: 5. This CDR3 is CASSQAGLAGDEQYF. In nucleotides, the CDR3 is TGCGCCAGCAGCCAAGCCGGGCTAGCGGGGGACGAGCAGTACTTC.

The V and J genes are TRBV9 and TRBJ2-5; D is unclear. The CDR3 extends over 13 amino acids. The V end was cut by 2 bases, the J end by 3 bases, with 8 bases between. Germline CDR1 is SGDLS and CDR2 is YYNGEE. The CDR3 loop is CASSVGSEETQYF. The CDR3 DNA sequence: TGTGCCAGCAGCGTCGGTAGTGAAGAGACCCAGTACTTC.

Remarks on this clone: Because it lacks the conserved phenylalanine or tryptophan at the end, this CDR3 is likely a read error. The rearrangement uses TRBV4-1 and TRBJ2-7, with D perhaps matching TRBD2 (7 bases). CDR1 MGHRA and CDR2 YSYEKL come from the germline V gene. Trimming removed 1 base from V and 4 bases from J, with 14 bases in between. This CDR3 contains 15 residues. The chain's CDR3 is CASSQGQGGTYEQYL. Written as DNA, the CDR3 is TGCGCCAGCAGCCAAGGGCAGGGAGGGACATACGAGCAGTACCTC.

The rearrangement uses TRBV7-8 and TRBJ2-7; the D gene is possibly TRBD2 (5 bases). V dropped 0 bases and J dropped 4 bases, with 19 bases sitting between them. The CDR3 runs 17 residues. Germline V gives CDR1 SGHVS, CDR2 FQNEAQ. CDR3 bases: TGTGCCAGCAGCTTAGCGGATTGGCTAGAGGGAGCATACGAGCAGTACTTC. Amino acids: CASSLADWLEGAYEQYF.

The chain is built from TRBV30 and TRBJ1-6, with D hard to call. Trimming removed 0 bases from V and 0 bases from J, with 9 bases in between. CDR1 is GTSNPN and CDR2 is SVGIG in the germline V gene (reference sequence). The CDR3 loop spans 16 amino acids. CDR3 in DNA: TGTGCCTGGAGTGTCACACGGAGCTCCTATAATTCACCCCTCCACTTT. This gives the protein CAWSVTRSSYNSPLHF.

The chain is built from TRBV5-5 and TRBJ1-4; maybe TRBD1 (5 bases). Per germline, CDR1 SGHKS and CDR2 YYEKEE (reference sequence). CDR3 length equals 15 residues. V lost 4 bases, J lost 4 bases, and 14 bases lay in between. The CDR3 here is CASSPAGNHNEKLFF. Here the CDR3 DNA reads TGTGCCAGCAGCCCGGCAGGGAACCATAATGAAAAACTGTTTTTT.

The chain couples TRBV19 to TRBJ2-7, with TRBD1 as a possible D gene (6 bases). The CDR3 has 15 residues. V dropped 6 bases and J dropped 3 bases, with 18 bases sitting between them. The germline V gene encodes CDR1 LNHDA and CDR2 SQIVND (reference sequence). In DNA form, the CDR3 reads TGTGCCAGTAGCATCGGTCCCCACAGGGACTACGAGCAGTACTTC. It codes for CASSIGPHRDYEQYF.

The chain joins TRBV15 to TRBJ2-3, with a tentative D call TRBD1 (6 bases). This CDR3 contains 15 residues. V lost 8 bases and J lost 0, with 15 bases in between. Germline V CDR1 and CDR2: LNHNV, YYDKDF (reference sequence). The CDR3: CATSTGGSSTDTQYF. The CDR3 region has the DNA TGTGCCACCTCGACAGGCGGCTCTAGCACAGATACGCAGTATTTT. Full variable domain (outside the CDR3, taken from reference TRBV15 and TRBJ2-3): DAMVIQNPRYQVTQFGKPVTLSCSQTLNHNVMYWYQQKSSQAPKLLFHYYDKDFNNEADTPDNFQSRRPNTSFCFLDIRSPGLGDTAMYLCATSTGGSSTDTQYFGPGTRLTVL.

The rearrangement links TRBV7-3 to TRBJ1-1, with D possibly being TRBD1 (6 bases). Germline V CDR1 and CDR2: SGHTA, FQGTGA. Trimming took 5 bases from V and 4 from J, leaving 14 bases between them. CDR3 length equals 14 residues. The CDR3 DNA follows: TGTGCCAGCAGCCCTGGGACCAGGGGCACTGAAGCTTTCTTT. As protein: CASSPGTRGTEAFF.

The CDR3 coding sequence is TGTGCCAGTAGCGGTCTAGCGGGAGTGGGTAATGAGCAGTTCTTC. Its protein is CASSGLAGVGNEQFF. This chain links TRBV19 with TRBJ2-1; 10 bases are shared with TRBD2. The CDR3 is 15 amino acids. CDR1 and CDR2 (germline): LNHDA, SQIVND (reference sequence). V gave up 6 bases and J gave up 7 bases; unmatched junction bases: 9. The full variable domain, with the rest looked up from reference TRBV19 and TRBJ2-1, is DGGITQSPKYLFRKEGQNVTLSCEQNLNHDAMYWYRQDPGQGLRLIYYSQIVNDFQKGDIAEGYSVSREKKESFPLTVTSAQKNPTAFYLCASSGLAGVGNEQFFGPGTRLTVL.

In nucleotides, the CDR3 is TGTGCCAGTAGTATAATCGGAGATTCACCCCTCCACTTT. This gives the protein CASSIIGDSPLHF. The chain is built from TRBV19 and TRBJ1-6, with no clear D. This CDR3 has 13 amino acids. From germline, CDR1 is LNHDA and CDR2 SQIVND (reference sequence). V was cut by 2 bases and J by 8 bases, with 7 bases left in between.

This clone has a single count. The rearrangement joins TRBV29-1 to TRBJ2-7; D possibly corresponds to TRBD1 (6 bases). The CDR3 sequence is 13 residues long. The ends were cut back, 4 bases at V and 0 bases at J, with 10 bases in the middle. From germline, CDR1 is SQVTM and CDR2 ANQGSEA. The CDR3 coding sequence is TGCAGCGTTGTGGACAGCTTCTCCTACGAGCAGTACTTC. This sequence encodes CSVVDSFSYEQYF.

This sequence joins TRBV10-3 and TRBJ2-1, with a possible D match to TRBD1 (5 bases). The V end lost 2 bases, the J end lost 0 bases, and 11 bases lay between the germline ends. From germline, CDR1 is ENHRY and CDR2 SYGVKD. The CDR3 consists of 16 residues. The CDR3 loop is CAISEGASSSYNEQFF. The CDR3 DNA follows: TGTGCCATCAGTGAGGGGGCGAGTAGCTCCTACAATGAGCAGTTCTTC.

This chain joins TRBV27 and TRBJ2-5; D possibly corresponds to TRBD2 (5 bases). The germline CDR1 and CDR2 sequences are MNHEY and SMNVEV (reference sequence). CDR3 length equals 15 residues. Trimming removed 6 bases at V and 3 bases at J, with 17 bases between. The DNA for the CDR3 is TGTGCCAGCAGCATCCGGGGAGTGGGAGAAGAGACCCAGTACTTC. Encoded protein: CASSIRGVGEETQYF.